This note documents a single T cell receptor (beta chain) sequence. This clonotype is characterized as medium-sized (0.01 to 0.1%). Its antigen is still unknown. Base qualities are not recorded, but no much larger clone differs from it by a single base. The sample belongs to a study of HIV-infected patients and healthy controls (dated by TCRdb to between 2013 and 2015). The study in broad terms: The study tested whether deep TCR repertoire sequencing of HIV patients' small blood samples could capture immune perturbation and reconstitution.

SuperScript III was used to reverse transcribe 500 ng RNA with primers targeting the alpha and beta constant regions. Separate libraries for the alpha and beta chains were generated through chain-specific third strand synthesis that incorporated multiplexing indices. In the protocol, all rearrangements within a chain were amplified with a single primer pair so that primer bias was avoided, and molecular barcodes were added to each cDNA molecule. T4 RNA Ligase 1 joined purified cDNA to a 5' RACE adapter that carried a random hexamer and the SP2 sequencing primer site. Second strand synthesis was primed from the SP2 site with Phusion polymerase, using slow temperature ramps to favor optimal annealing. Two random hexamer sequences, both added before amplification and joined together, made up the 12-nucleotide barcode of each molecule. P5 and P7 adapter elements plus a second index were added in a short first PCR, which was followed by a 23-cycle amplification PCR with P5s and P7 primers. A total of 25 to 30 PCR cycles were applied to the libraries, which were quantified on a Qubit, sized on a Bioanalyzer, and diluted to roughly 4 nM. Sequencing of the normalized libraries was performed on an Illumina MiSeq with 2 x 250 paired-end kits. Reverse transcription reactions underwent purification over MinElute columns, with elution into 9 to 10 ul Tris-Cl. Adapter ligations were incubated for around 20 hours at 16 degrees C and subsequently purified with AMPure XP beads at a 1:1 ratio. The study's own analysis went as follows. Demultiplexed FASTQ files were processed with a modified Decombinator that output V, J, insert and barcode information. Sequences sharing a barcode but differing from the dominant sequence were discarded as errors, and barcodes clustered at Levenshtein distance 3 were counted to estimate original cDNA molecules. For downstream analyses, the R packages ineq, vegan, igraph and RCytoscape were used, along with IMGT nomenclature and CDR3 definitions. V gene usage was calculated across distinct sequences, with every TCR tallied a single time to avoid skew from clonal expansion. Unique CDR3 amino acid sequences within a donor were connected in similarity networks whenever two sequences differed by a single Levenshtein edit. In the repertoires, a search was made for a compiled set of published HIV-specific CDR3s (about 92 alpha, 702 beta) and CMV-specific CDR3s (under 14 alpha, around 230 beta). It was shown by random subsampling to size-matched repertoires that the decreased diversity of patients was not caused by their lower sequence numbers. The public reads were run again by TCRdb, first through fastp at Q25 and then through MiXCR, and only productive beta chains were kept. Rows matching on CDR3 protein sequence are summarized as one entry with the most common DNA and genes. It is TCRdb's table, rather than the study itself, that gives the V and J calls and clone size. The sample table shows 18,000 or so distinct CDR3 sequences, and approximately 9% are seen once. The ten largest clonotypes hold approximately 7.1% of the sample.

The study at large found these results: MAIT cell alpha-chain CDR3s were present at high frequency in healthy controls but severely depleted in HIV+ repertoires. Compared with untreated HIV+ repertoires, healthy control repertoires had roughly threefold more distinct CDR3s and higher Shannon diversity. Compared with controls, HIV-infected patients showed significantly different mean usage of eight alpha and eight beta V genes. Alpha-beta chain pairing was not determined in the samples. The apparent post-therapy recovery of the Gini index in HIV-infected patients was not reproduced in size-matched repertoire data. Significantly higher mean Gini indices were seen in HIV-infected repertoires than in controls, possibly reflecting oligoclonality. Processing included only sixteen HIV-infected individuals, and this was regarded by the authors as a major limit on how widely the findings apply. The study did not determine donor HLA types. The study cohorts differed slightly in age and sex profile, but those differences did not account for the observed differences in diversity. Unequal numbers of distinct sequences between patients and controls complicated comparisons, and size-matching overweighted rare events from HIV-infected data. By Jaccard index and by the count of highly shared sequences, healthy controls shared more CDR3s between individuals than HIV+ patients did. Using whole blood restricted sequencing depth and prevented separating the dynamics of distinct T-cell subpopulations. Most CMV-associated CDR3s became more frequent during therapy, although their change was not significant, whereas HIV-associated CDR3s showed a significant decrease in frequency.

Whole blood was used without fractionating the cells, so the repertoire represented all peripheral T cells without sorting. Ten uninfected healthy donors were sampled as controls, and about 40% of these ten donors were sampled twice approximately three months apart. A roughly 2.5 ml sample of peripheral blood was drawn into Tempus tubes for RNA extraction. Residual genomic DNA was removed with the TURBO-DNase kit and globin mRNA was depleted with GLOBINclear. The receptor was isolated from an adult in good health. Input material: blood.

The CDR3 region has the sequence CASRPTVATNEKLFF. The DNA is as follows: TGCGCCAGCAGACCGACAGTTGCAACTAATGAAAAACTGTTTTTT. The chain uses TRBV5-1 and TRBJ1-4; matching of 5 bases hints at TRBD1 as the D gene. From the cysteine up to the phenylalanine, the CDR3 has a length of 15 residues. Left in the record is the CDR3 DNA by itself, 45 bases read in frame from the first base. V is pared back by 5 bases and J by 0 bases, with 11 bases lying between the germline termini. CDR1 and CDR2, per the germline V gene, are SGHRS and YFSETQ.